This TCR beta chain was profiled in a study of cytomegalovirus exposure and HLA in healthy donors. A word on this clone: Its target is unknown.

Study-level findings and limits: Cytomegalovirus-associated TCR beta chains were listed, numbering more than 150. Published work reported that the classifier diagnosed cytomegalovirus status with high specificity and sensitivity.

The donors were in the roughly 130-subject validation cohort, distinct from the 666-subject first cohort. Germline V lookup: CDR1 LNHDA, CDR2 SQIVND (reference sequence). The CDR3 is 15 residues long. V was cut by 1 base and J by 2 bases, with 11 bases left in between. Repertoires were generated with immunoSEQ multiplex PCR, while TCRdb's copy carries only in-frame clones and drops some. Counted here are a few hundred thousand clones, roughly 85% occurring once; the ten biggest clones make up approximately 0.8%. The specimen sequenced was PBMCs. This clonotype originated in a woman under 30 in good health and CMV-seronegative. This chain uses TRBV19 with TRBJ1-2; unclear D gene. The CDR3, as DNA: TGTGCCAGTAGTATAGGTCGGTGGTCGAACTATGGCTACACCTTC. The encoded protein is CASSIGRWSNYGYTF.